This T cell receptor beta chain was identified during a study of blood T cell repertoires in COVID-19. Whole-study context: Sites in the United States, Italy and Spain provided acute and convalescent COVID-19 samples.

This clone was picked up many times. The assay was immunoSEQ multiplex PCR, and TCRdb's table has in-frame clones only and misses some. The table shows 300,000 to 400,000 clones, with more than 70% occurring only once. Germline CDR1 and CDR2: KGHDR and SFDVKD. V trimming: 6 bases; J trimming: 6 bases; junction bases outside the gene matches: 5. The CDR3 covers 14 residues. The chain recombines TRBV24-1 with TRBJ1-5; TRBD1 matches at 9 bases. Sequenced: peripheral blood. The receptor comes from a woman in her seventies with COVID-19, enrolled during active disease. The CDR3 region is CATSTGQGGQPQHF. CDR3 coding DNA: TGTGCCACCAGTACGGGACAGGGAGGTCAGCCCCAGCATTTT.